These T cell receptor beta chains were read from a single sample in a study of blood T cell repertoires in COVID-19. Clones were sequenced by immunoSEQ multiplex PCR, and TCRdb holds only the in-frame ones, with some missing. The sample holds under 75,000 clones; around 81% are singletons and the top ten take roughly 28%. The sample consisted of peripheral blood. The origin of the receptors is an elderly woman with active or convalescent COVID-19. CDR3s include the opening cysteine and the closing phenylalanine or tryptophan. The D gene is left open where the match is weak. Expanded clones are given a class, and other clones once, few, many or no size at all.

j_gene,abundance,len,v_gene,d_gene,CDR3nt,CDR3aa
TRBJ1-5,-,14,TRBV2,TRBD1,TGTGCCAGCAGTGAAGTCCCAGGGGGCCAGCCCCAGCATTTT,CASSEVPGGQPQHF
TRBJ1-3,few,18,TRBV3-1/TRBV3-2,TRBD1,TGTGCCAGCAGCCAAGATCCGGGACAGACCCGCTCTGGAAACACCATATATTTT,CASSQDPGQTRSGNTIYF
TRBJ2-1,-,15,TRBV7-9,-,TGTGCCAGCAGCTTAGCCGCGCTAGTCGCAAATGAGCAGTTCTTC,CASSLAALVANEQFF
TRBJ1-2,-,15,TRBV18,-,TGTGCCAGCTCTCATAGCTCACAGACTACCTATGGCTACACCTTC,CASSHSSQTTYGYTF
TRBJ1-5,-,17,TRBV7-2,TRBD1,TGTGCCAGCAGCCCCCGACAGGGACCTAATAGCAATCAGCCCCAGCATTTT,CASSPRQGPNSNQPQHF
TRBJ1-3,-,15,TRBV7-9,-,TGTGCCAGCAGCTTAGCGGCAGTCTCTGGAAACACCATATATTTT,CASSLAAVSGNTIYF
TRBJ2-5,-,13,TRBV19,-,TGTGCCAGTAGACCGACAGTCCAAGAGACCCAGTACTTC,CASRPTVQETQYF
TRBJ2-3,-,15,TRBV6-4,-,TGTGCCAGCAGTGAGCAGGAGGCTAGCACAGATACGCAGTATTTT,CASSEQEASTDTQYF
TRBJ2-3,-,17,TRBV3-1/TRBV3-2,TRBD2,TGTGCCAGCAGCCAAGACGGAGCGGGGGGCAACACAGATACGCAGTATTTT,CASSQDGAGGNTDTQYF
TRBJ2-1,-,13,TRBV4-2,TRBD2,TGTGCCAGCAGCCTATCTAGCGGCAATGAGCAGTTCTTC,CASSLSSGNEQFF
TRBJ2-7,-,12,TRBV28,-,TGTGCCAGCAGAAAGAGCTCCTACGAGCAGTACTTC,CASRKSSYEQYF
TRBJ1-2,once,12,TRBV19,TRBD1,TGTGCCAGTAGTGCACAGGGGTCTGGCTACACCTTC,CASSAQGSGYTF
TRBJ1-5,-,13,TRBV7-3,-,TGTGCCAGCAGCTTAGACCGGGAGAAGCCCCAGCATTTT,CASSLDREKPQHF
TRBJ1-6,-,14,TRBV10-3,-,TGTGCCACGAGGGCCAGCTCCTATAATTCACCCCTCCACTTT,CATRASSYNSPLHF
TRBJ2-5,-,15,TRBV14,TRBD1,TGTGCCAGCAGCTCGACAGGGGGCGGACGGGAGACCCAGTACTTC,CASSSTGGGRETQYF
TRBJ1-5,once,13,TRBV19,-,TGTGCCAGTAGGTGGAGTAGCAATCAGCCCCAGCATTTT,CASRWSSNQPQHF
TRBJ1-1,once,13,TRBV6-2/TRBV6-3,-,TGTGCCAGCATCCCTACTATGAACACTGAAGCTTTCTTT,CASIPTMNTEAFF
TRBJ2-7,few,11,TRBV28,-,TGTGCCAGCAGTTCCAACTACGAGCAGTACTTC,CASSSNYEQYF
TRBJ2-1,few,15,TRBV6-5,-,TGTGCCAGCAGGATGAGGGCGGGGGCCCGCAATGAGCAGTTCTTC,CASRMRAGARNEQFF
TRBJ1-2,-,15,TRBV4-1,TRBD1,TGCGCCAGCAGATCCCCGGGACAGGGAAACTATGGCTACACCTTC,CASRSPGQGNYGYTF
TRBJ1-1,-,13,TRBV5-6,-,TGTGCCAGCAGCACATGGGGAGGGACTGAAGCTTTCTTT,CASSTWGGTEAFF
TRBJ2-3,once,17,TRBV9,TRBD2,TGTGCCAGCAGCCCTCTCGGGAGCGGGGGGGCCGCAGATACGCAGTATTTT,CASSPLGSGGAADTQYF
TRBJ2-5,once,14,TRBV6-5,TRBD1,TGTGCCAGCAATAGACAGGGAACCCAAGAGACCCAGTACTTC,CASNRQGTQETQYF
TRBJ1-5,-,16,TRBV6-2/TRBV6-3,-,TGTGCCAGCAGTTACTCCCCCCGAGGGAGCAATCAGCCCCAGCATTTT,CASSYSPRGSNQPQHF
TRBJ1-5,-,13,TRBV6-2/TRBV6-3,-,TGTGCCAGCAGTTACACCGCTCCAAGAGCCCAGCATTTT,CASSYTAPRAQHF
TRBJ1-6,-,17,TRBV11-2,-,TGTGCCAGCAGCTTACAGAGGGGGGGACCATATAATTCACCCCTCCACTTT,CASSLQRGGPYNSPLHF
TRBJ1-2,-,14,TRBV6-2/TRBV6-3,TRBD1,TGTGCCAGCAGTTACTCTATCCCGGGACAGGTCTTCAGCTTC,CASSYSIPGQVFSF
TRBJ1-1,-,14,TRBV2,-,TGTGCCAGCAGTGCGACGGGGTTGAACACTGAAGCTTTCTTT,CASSATGLNTEAFF
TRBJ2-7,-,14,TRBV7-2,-,TGTGCCAGCAGCTTAGACAGGAGCTCCTACGAGCAGTACTTC,CASSLDRSSYEQYF
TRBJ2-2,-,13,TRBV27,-,TGTGCCAGCAGTTTTTCAGGAACCGGGGAGCTGTTTTTT,CASSFSGTGELFF
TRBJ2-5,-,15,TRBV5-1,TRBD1,TGCGCCAGCAGCTCGACGGGACAGGCCGAAGAGACCCAGTACTTC,CASSSTGQAEETQYF
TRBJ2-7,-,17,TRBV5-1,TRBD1,TGCGCCAGCAGCACAACAGGGGGCGGGGGCCTCTCCTACGAGCAGTACTTC,CASSTTGGGGLSYEQYF
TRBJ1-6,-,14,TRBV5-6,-,TGTGCCAGCAGCTTGGTGCGGGGGAATTCACCCCTCCACTTT,CASSLVRGNSPLHF
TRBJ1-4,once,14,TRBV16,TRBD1,TGTGCCAGCAGCCAAATAACAGGGGTCGAAAAACTGTTTTTT,CASSQITGVEKLFF
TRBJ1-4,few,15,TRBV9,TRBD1,TGTGCCAGCAGCCCTAGACAGGGGGCTGATGAAAAACTGTTTTTT,CASSPRQGADEKLFF
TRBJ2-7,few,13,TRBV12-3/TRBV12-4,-,TGTGCCAGCAGCCCCCCAGGGGCTTACGAGCAGTACTTC,CASSPPGAYEQYF
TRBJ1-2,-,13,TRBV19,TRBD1,TGTGCCAGTAGCGGGACAGGGTTCGGGGGCTACACCTTC,CASSGTGFGGYTF
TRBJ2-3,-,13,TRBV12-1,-,TGTGCCAGCAGGTATAGCATCCCAGATACGCAGTATTTT,CASRYSIPDTQYF
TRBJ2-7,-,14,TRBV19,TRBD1,TGTGCCAGTAGTAACCGGGACAGGGCCTACGAGCAGTACTTC,CASSNRDRAYEQYF
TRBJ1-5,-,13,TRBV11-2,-,TGTGCCAGCAGCTTAGAACCGGGCCAGGGACAGCATTTT,CASSLEPGQGQHF
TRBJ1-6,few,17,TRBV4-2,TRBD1,TGTGCCAGCAGCCAGGGAGACAGGGGTGGGCATAATTCACCCCTCCACTTT,CASSQGDRGGHNSPLHF
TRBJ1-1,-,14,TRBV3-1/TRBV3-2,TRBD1,TGTGCCAGCAGCGACAGGGGTAATGGGAATGAAGCTTTCTTT,CASSDRGNGNEAFF
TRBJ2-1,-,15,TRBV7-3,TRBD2,TGTGCCAGCACCCTTCTAGCGGGGGGGCTTGGTGAGCAGTTCTTC,CASTLLAGGLGEQFF
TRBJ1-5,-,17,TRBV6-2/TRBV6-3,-,TGTGCCAGCAGTTACTCGACTGCGACAGCGCTAGGGCCGCCCCAGCATTTT,CASSYSTATALGPPQHF
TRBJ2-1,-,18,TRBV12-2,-,TGTGCAAGTCGCTTAGCGTGTACTAGCGGGCTTGAGGGGAATGAGCAGTTCTTC,CASRLACTSGLEGNEQFF
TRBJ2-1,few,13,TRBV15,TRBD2,TGTGCCACCAGCAGTTTCCGGGGGGAGGAGCAGTTCTTC,CATSSFRGEEQFF
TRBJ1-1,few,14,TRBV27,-,TGTGCCAGCAGACCGTTGGACAGGAACACTGAAGCTTTCTTT,CASRPLDRNTEAFF
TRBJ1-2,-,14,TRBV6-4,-,TGTGCCAGCAGGACGATGGGGAGCAGCAATTTCTACACCTTC,CASRTMGSSNFYTF
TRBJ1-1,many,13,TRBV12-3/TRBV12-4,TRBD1,TGTGCCAGCAGTGATAGACAGGGGGCTGAAGCTTTCTTT,CASSDRQGAEAFF
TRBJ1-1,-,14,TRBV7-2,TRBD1,TGTGCCAGCAGCTTAGTGGGACAGGTCGCTGAAGCTTTCTTT,CASSLVGQVAEAFF
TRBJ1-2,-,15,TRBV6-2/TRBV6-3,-,TGTGCCAGCAGTTACTCGCTCGACATCGACTATGGCTACACCTTC,CASSYSLDIDYGYTF
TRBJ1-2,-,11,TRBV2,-,TGTGCCAGCAGGAGGGAATCGGAGAGGACCTTC,CASRRESERTF